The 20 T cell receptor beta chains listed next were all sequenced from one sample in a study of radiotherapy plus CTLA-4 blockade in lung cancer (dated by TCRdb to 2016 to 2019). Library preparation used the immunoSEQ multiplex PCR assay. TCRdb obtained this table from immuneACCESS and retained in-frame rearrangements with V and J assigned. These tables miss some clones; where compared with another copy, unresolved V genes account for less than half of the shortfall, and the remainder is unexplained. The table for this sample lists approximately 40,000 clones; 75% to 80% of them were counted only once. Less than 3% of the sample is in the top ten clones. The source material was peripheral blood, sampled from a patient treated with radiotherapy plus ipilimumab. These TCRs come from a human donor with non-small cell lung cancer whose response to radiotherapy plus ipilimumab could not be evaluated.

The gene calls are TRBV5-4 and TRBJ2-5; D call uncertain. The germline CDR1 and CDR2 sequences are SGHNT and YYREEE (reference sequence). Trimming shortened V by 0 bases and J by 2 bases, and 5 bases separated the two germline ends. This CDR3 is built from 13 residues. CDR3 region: CASSLARQETQYF. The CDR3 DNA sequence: TGTGCCAGCAGCTTGGCGCGGCAAGAGACCCAGTACTTC.

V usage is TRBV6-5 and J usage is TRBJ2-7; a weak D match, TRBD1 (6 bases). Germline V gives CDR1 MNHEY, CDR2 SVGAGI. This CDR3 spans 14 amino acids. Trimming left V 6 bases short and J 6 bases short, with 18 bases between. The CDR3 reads CASSPPGGGGEQYF. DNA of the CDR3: TGTGCCAGCAGCCCTCCGGGTGGGGGCGGCGAGCAGTACTTC.

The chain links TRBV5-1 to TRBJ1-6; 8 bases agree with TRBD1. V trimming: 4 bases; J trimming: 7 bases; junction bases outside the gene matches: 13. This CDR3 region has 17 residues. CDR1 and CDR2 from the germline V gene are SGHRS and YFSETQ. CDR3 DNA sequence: TGCGCCAGCAGCGTTGGGGGGACAGGCTCTGGGAATTCACCCCTCCACTTT. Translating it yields CASSVGGTGSGNSPLHF.

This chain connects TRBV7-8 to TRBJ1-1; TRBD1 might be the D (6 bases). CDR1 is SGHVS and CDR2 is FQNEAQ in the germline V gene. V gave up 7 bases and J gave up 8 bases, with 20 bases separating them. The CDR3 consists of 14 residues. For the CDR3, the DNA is TGTGCCAGCACCCAATTTCTTCTGGGGGCGGAAGCTTTCTTT. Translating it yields CASTQFLLGAEAFF.

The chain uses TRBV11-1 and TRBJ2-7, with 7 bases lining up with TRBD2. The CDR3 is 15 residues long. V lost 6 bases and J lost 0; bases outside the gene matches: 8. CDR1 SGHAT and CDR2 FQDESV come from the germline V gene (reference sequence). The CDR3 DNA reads TGTGCCAGCAGTCCGGAGCGGGGCTCCTCCTACGAGCAGTACTTC. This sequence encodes CASSPERGSSYEQYF.

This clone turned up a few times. This CDR3 reads CASSLSGTGVKETQYF. In nucleotides, the CDR3 is TGTGCCAGCAGCTTGTCTGGGACAGGGGTAAAAGAGACCCAGTACTTC. The V and J genes are TRBV5-6 and TRBJ2-5, with TRBD1 matching over 10 bases. Germline values: CDR1 SGHDT, CDR2 YYEEEE. J was trimmed by 3 bases and V by 1 base; bases with no gene match: 6. The CDR3 sequence is 16 residues long.

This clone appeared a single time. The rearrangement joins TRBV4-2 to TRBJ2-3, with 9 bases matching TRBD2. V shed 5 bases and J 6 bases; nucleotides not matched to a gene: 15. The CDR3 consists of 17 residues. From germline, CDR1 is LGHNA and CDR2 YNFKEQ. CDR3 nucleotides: TGTGCCAGCAGCAGGGGTGGAGCGGGGGGTCGGGAGGATACGCAGTATTTT. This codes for CASSRGGAGGREDTQYF.

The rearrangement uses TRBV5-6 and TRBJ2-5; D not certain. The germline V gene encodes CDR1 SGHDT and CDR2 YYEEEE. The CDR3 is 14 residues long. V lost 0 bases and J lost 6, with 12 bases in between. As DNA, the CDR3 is TGTGCCAGCAGCTTGGAAGCCCGGTCTAAGACCCAGTACTTC. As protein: CASSLEARSKTQYF.

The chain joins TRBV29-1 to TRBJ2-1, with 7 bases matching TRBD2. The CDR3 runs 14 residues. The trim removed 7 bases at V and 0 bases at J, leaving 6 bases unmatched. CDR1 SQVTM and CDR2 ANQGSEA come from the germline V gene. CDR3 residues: CSGKRDPSYNEQFF. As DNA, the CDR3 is TGCAGCGGAAAGCGGGACCCCTCCTACAATGAGCAGTTCTTC.

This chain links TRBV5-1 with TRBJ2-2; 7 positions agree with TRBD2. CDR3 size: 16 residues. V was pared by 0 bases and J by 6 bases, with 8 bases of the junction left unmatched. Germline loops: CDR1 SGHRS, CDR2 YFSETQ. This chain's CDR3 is CASSLAVGGTAGELFF. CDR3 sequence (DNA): TGCGCCAGCAGCTTGGCGGTCGGGGGGACGGCCGGGGAGCTGTTTTTT.

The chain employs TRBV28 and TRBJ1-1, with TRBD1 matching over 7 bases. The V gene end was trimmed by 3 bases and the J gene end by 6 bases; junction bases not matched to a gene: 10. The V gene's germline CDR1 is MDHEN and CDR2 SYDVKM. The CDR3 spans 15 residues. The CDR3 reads CASSFPAGGHAEAFF. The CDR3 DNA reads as TGTGCCAGCAGTTTTCCGGCAGGGGGTCACGCTGAAGCTTTCTTT.

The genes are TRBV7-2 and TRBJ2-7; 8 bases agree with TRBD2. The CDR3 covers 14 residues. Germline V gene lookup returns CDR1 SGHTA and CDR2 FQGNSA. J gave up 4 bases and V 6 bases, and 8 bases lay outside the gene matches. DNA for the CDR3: TGTGCCAGCAGGCTCCGACTAGCGCAGTACGAGCAGTACTTC. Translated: CASRLRLAQYEQYF.

CDR3 coding DNA: TGCGCCAGCAGCGAACAGGGAGCCGCCGGGGAGCTGTTTTTT. Its translation is CASSEQGAAGELFF. The chain links TRBV5-1 to TRBJ2-2, with a weak D call TRBD1 (6 bases). The V gene's germline CDR1 is SGHRS and CDR2 YFSETQ. V gave up 4 bases and J gave up 6 bases, with 13 bases separating them. This CDR3 has 14 residues.

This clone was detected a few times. The CDR3 is CASSQDLARVSYNEQFF. DNA of the CDR3: TGCGCCAGCAGCCAAGATCTTGCCAGGGTCTCCTACAATGAGCAGTTCTTC. This chain links TRBV4-1 with TRBJ2-1, with TRBD1 as a possible D gene (5 bases). Per germline, CDR1 MGHRA and CDR2 YSYEKL. The CDR3 extends over 17 amino acids. V lost 0 bases and J lost 0, with 12 bases in between.

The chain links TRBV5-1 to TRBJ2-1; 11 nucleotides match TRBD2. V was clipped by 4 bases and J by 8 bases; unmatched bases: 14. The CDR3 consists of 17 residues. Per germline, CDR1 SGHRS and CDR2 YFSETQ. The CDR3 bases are TGCGCCAGCAGCCTAATACACCTGACTAGCGGGATGGATGAGCAGTTCTTC. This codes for CASSLIHLTSGMDEQFF.

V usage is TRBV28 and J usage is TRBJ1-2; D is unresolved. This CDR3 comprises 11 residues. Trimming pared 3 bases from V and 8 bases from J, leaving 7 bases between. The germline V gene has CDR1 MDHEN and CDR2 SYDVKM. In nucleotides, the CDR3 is TGTGCCAGCAGTTTGGAGGGCGGCTACACCTTC. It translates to CASSLEGGYTF.

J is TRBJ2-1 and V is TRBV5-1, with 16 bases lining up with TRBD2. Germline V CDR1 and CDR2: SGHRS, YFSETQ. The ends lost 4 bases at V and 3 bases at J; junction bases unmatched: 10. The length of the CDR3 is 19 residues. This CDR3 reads CASSPGLAGGPGFYNEQFF. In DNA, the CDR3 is TGCGCCAGCAGCCCGGGACTAGCGGGAGGGCCGGGCTTCTACAATGAGCAGTTCTTC.

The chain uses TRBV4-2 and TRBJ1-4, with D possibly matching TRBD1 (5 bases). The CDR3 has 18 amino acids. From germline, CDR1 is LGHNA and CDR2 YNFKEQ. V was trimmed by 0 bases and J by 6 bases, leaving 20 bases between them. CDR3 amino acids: CASSQEGKGWGRDEKLFF. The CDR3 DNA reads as TGTGCCAGCAGCCAAGAGGGTAAAGGGTGGGGCCGGGATGAAAAACTGTTTTTT.

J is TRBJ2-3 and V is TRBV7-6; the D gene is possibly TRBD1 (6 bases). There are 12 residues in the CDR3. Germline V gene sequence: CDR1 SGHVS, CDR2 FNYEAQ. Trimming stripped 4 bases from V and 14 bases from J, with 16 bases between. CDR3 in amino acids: CASSSGTPNPYF. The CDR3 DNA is TGTGCCAGCAGCTCGGGGACACCAAATCCGTATTTT.

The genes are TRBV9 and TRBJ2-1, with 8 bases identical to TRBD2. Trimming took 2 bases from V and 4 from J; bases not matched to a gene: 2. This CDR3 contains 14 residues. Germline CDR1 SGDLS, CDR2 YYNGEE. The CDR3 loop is CASSVGREYNEQFF. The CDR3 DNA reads TGTGCCAGCAGCGTCGGGAGGGAATACAATGAGCAGTTCTTC.